The rows below give T cell receptor beta chains drawn from one sample of a study of OX40 agonist ivuxolimab in advanced cancers. Method: immunoSEQ multiplex PCR; TCRdb's copy keeps in-frame clones and lacks some. Of over 70,000 clones in the sample, approximately 90% were seen once. The specimen was CD4+ or CD8+ T cells sorted from blood, collected in a trial of the OX40 agonist ivuxolimab. The origin of the receptors is an adult with an advanced solid tumor such as melanoma, head and neck, liver or kidney cancer. Each CDR3 is given with its conserved first and last residue. Each record gives: CDR3 length, J gene, V gene, D gene, clone size, CDR3 DNA, CDR3 protein. A D gene is named only where the DNA matches it firmly. Only some rows state a clone size, as once, few, many or a class for expanded clones.

length: 18
J: TRBJ1-1
V: TRBV7-9
D: NA
size: few
DNA: TGTGCCAGCAGCTTCCCGGGAAGTCGGGGCCCAAAGGACACTGAAGCTTTCTTT
CDR3: CASSFPGSRGPKDTEAFF

length: 15
J: TRBJ2-5
V: TRBV4-1
D: NA
size: NA
DNA: TGCGCCAGCAGCCAAGTAATAGGGCCTTCAGAGACCCAGTACTTC
CDR3: CASSQVIGPSETQYF

length: 13
J: TRBJ2-1
V: TRBV7-6
D: TRBD2
size: NA
DNA: TGTGCCAGCAGCTTAGCGACTAGCCTTGAGCAGTTCTTC
CDR3: CASSLATSLEQFF

length: 14
J: TRBJ1-5
V: TRBV7-9
D: NA
size: NA
DNA: TGTGCCAGCAGCGGCGGGATGATTGATCAGCCCCAGCATTTT
CDR3: CASSGGMIDQPQHF

length: 13
J: TRBJ1-1
V: TRBV19
D: NA
size: NA
DNA: TGTGCCAGTAGTTTCGACACTTACACTGAAGCTTTCTTT
CDR3: CASSFDTYTEAFF

length: 14
J: TRBJ2-7
V: TRBV19
D: NA
size: NA
DNA: TGTGCCAGTAGTACGGCAGGGTACTCCTACGAGCAGTACTTC
CDR3: CASSTAGYSYEQYF

length: 12
J: TRBJ2-7
V: TRBV10-2
D: NA
size: NA
DNA: TGCGCCAGCAGTGAACCCTCCTACGAGCAGTACTTC
CDR3: CASSEPSYEQYF

length: 14
J: TRBJ2-7
V: TRBV7-9
D: TRBD2
size: NA
DNA: TGTGCCAGCAGCGGACTAGCGGGGGGCTACGAGCAGTACTTC
CDR3: CASSGLAGGYEQYF

length: 17
J: TRBJ2-7
V: TRBV27
D: TRBD2
size: NA
DNA: TGTGCCAGCAGTTTGGGGGGACTAGCGGGATTTTTTTACGAGCAGTACTTC
CDR3: CASSLGGLAGFFYEQYF

length: 15
J: TRBJ2-7
V: TRBV28
D: TRBD2
size: NA
DNA: TGTGCCAGCAGTCAACGGGCGGGAGGGCTTAACGAGCAGTACTTC
CDR3: CASSQRAGGLNEQYF

length: 15
J: TRBJ1-1
V: TRBV7-3
D: NA
size: NA
DNA: TGTGCCAGCAGCTCCTCAGGGACGATTAACACTGAAGCTTTCTTT
CDR3: CASSSSGTINTEAFF

length: 14
J: TRBJ2-7
V: TRBV11-2
D: NA
size: NA
DNA: TGTGCCAGCAGTTTTAGTGGCGGCACGGGAGAGCAGTACTTC
CDR3: CASSFSGGTGEQYF

length: 16
J: TRBJ2-7
V: TRBV5-1
D: TRBD2
size: NA
DNA: TGCGCCAGCAGCTTGGATGAACTAGCGCGCACCTACGAGCAGTACTTC
CDR3: CASSLDELARTYEQYF

length: 15
J: TRBJ1-2
V: TRBV4-1
D: NA
size: once
DNA: TGCGCCAGCAGCCAAGTAGGGGGGGATTACTATGGCTACACCTTC
CDR3: CASSQVGGDYYGYTF

length: 13
J: TRBJ1-1
V: TRBV5-1
D: NA
size: NA
DNA: TGCGCCAGCAGCTTGATGGGGGGGACTGAAGCTTTCTTT
CDR3: CASSLMGGTEAFF

length: 15
J: TRBJ1-6
V: TRBV2
D: TRBD1
size: NA
DNA: TGTGCCAGCAGTGAGGGACAGGGGGCCTATTCACCCCTCCACTTT
CDR3: CASSEGQGAYSPLHF

length: 13
J: TRBJ1-5
V: TRBV28
D: NA
size: NA
DNA: TGTGCCAGCAGTTGGCAGGGTGTTCAGCCCCAGCATTTT
CDR3: CASSWQGVQPQHF

length: 15
J: TRBJ1-6
V: TRBV6-5
D: NA
size: once
DNA: TGTGCCAGCAGTTACGCGGGACACAATAATTCACCCCTCCACTTT
CDR3: CASSYAGHNNSPLHF

length: 14
J: TRBJ2-7
V: TRBV9
D: NA
size: NA
DNA: TGTGCCAGCAGCGTAGGCGGGTACCCCTACGAGCAGTACTTC
CDR3: CASSVGGYPYEQYF

length: 14
J: TRBJ1-2
V: TRBV13
D: NA
size: few
DNA: TGTGCCAGCAGCTTAGGGCGTCAGCACTATGGCTACACCTTC
CDR3: CASSLGRQHYGYTF

length: 17
J: TRBJ1-4
V: TRBV27
D: NA
size: NA
DNA: TGTGCCAGCAGTTTAAAGGACCCTAGCTGGACTAATGAAAAACTGTTTTTT
CDR3: CASSLKDPSWTNEKLFF

length: 13
J: TRBJ2-7
V: TRBV9
D: NA
size: NA
DNA: TGTGCCAGCAGCGGGGAAAAGGGGGTCGAGCAGTACTTC
CDR3: CASSGEKGVEQYF

length: 15
J: TRBJ2-1
V: TRBV28
D: TRBD2
size: NA
DNA: TGTGCCAGCAGTCTAGGGACTAGCGGATACAATGAGCAGTTCTTC
CDR3: CASSLGTSGYNEQFF

length: 15
J: TRBJ2-1
V: TRBV7-9
D: NA
size: once
DNA: TGTGCCAGCAGCTTCTCAGCAAGCTCCTACAATGAGCAGTTCTTC
CDR3: CASSFSASSYNEQFF

length: 18
J: TRBJ2-6
V: TRBV14
D: TRBD1
size: NA
DNA: TGTGCCAGCAGCCAAGGACAGGGGACGCTCTCTGGGGCCAACGTCCTGACTTTC
CDR3: CASSQGQGTLSGANVLTF

length: 14
J: TRBJ2-1
V: TRBV11-2
D: NA
size: NA
DNA: TGTGCCAGCAGCTCCCAAGGCCTAAACAATGAGCAGTTCTTC
CDR3: CASSSQGLNNEQFF

length: 12
J: TRBJ1-2
V: TRBV19
D: TRBD1
size: NA
DNA: TGTGCCAGTAGTGCAGGGGGCTTGGGCTACACCTTC
CDR3: CASSAGGLGYTF

length: 14
J: TRBJ2-1
V: TRBV29-1
D: NA
size: once
DNA: TGCAGCGGACTTTTTCGCGGTGATGGCGATGAGCAGTTCTTC
CDR3: CSGLFRGDGDEQFF

length: 15
J: TRBJ2-2
V: TRBV6-5
D: NA
size: NA
DNA: TGTGCCAGCACCACCGGGACACCACCCACCGGGGAGCTGTTTTTT
CDR3: CASTTGTPPTGELFF

length: 14
J: TRBJ2-1
V: TRBV19
D: NA
size: once
DNA: TGTGCCAGTCAACAGGGGAGGGGATACAATGAGCAGTTCTTC
CDR3: CASQQGRGYNEQFF

length: 14
J: TRBJ2-1
V: TRBV27
D: NA
size: NA
DNA: TGTGCCAGCAGTTTAGTTAGCTCCTACAATGAGCAGTTCTTC
CDR3: CASSLVSSYNEQFF